Included here is one TCR beta chain sequence, with context. Which antigen it targets is not known. No base quality values were provided; no much bigger clone lies one nucleotide off. As encoded in the germline V gene, CDR1 is SGHRS while CDR2 is YFSETQ. The CDR3 covers 15 residues, taking in both the cysteine and the phenylalanine. The sequence is cut down to CDR3 DNA, 45 bases in frame from base 1. At the junction V is shortened by 2 bases and J by 1 base; bases outside the gene matches: 3. Library construction relied on the immunoSEQ multiplex PCR assay. TCRdb took this table from immuneACCESS and kept in-frame rearrangements with V and J called. Such tables lack part of the clones; where checked against another copy, unresolved V genes explain under half of the gap, and the rest is unexplained. The sample profile shows around 50,000 clones; over 90% of them were found once. The biggest ten clones account for about 0.61% of the sample.

The data were obtained in a study of T cell changes during pregnancy in multiple sclerosis (dated by TCRdb to about 2019). Regarding the study in general: In women with multiple sclerosis, the researchers looked at how the T cell repertoire shifted as pregnancy progressed.

The sequence joins TRBV5-1 to TRBJ2-5, with TRBD1 identical over 9 junction bases. This sequence originates from a female donor in good health, enrolled as a control in a pregnancy study. Sequencing was performed on CD4+ T cells from peripheral blood mononuclear cells, taken after pregnancy. CDR3 protein: CASSLNRGPQETQYF. In nucleotide form, the sequence is TGCGCCAGCAGCTTAAACAGGGGGCCCCAAGAGACCCAGTACTTC.